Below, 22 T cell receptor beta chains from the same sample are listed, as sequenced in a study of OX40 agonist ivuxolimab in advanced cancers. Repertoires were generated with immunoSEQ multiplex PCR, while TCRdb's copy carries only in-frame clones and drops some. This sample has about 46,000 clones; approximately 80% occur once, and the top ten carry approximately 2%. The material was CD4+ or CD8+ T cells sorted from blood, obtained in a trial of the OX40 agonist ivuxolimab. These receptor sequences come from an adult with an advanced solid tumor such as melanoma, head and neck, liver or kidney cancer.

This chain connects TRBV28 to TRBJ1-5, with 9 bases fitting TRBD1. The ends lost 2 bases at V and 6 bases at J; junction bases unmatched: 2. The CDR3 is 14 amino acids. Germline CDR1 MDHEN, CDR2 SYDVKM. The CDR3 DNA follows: TGTGCCAGCAGTTTAGGACAGGGGAGTCAGCCCCAGCATTTT. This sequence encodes CASSLGQGSQPQHF.

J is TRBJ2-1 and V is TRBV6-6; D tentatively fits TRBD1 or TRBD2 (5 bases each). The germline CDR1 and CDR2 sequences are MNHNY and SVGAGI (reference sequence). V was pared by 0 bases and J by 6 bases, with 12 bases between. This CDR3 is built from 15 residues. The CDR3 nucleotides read TGTGCCAGCAGTTACTCGACAGAGGGTGGCAATGAGCAGTTCTTC. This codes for CASSYSTEGGNEQFF.

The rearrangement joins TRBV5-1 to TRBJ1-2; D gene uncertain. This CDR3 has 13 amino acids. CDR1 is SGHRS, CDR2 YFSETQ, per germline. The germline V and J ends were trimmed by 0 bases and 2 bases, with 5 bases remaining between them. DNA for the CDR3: TGCGCCAGCAGCTTGGAACCGAACTATGGCTACACCTTC. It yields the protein CASSLEPNYGYTF.

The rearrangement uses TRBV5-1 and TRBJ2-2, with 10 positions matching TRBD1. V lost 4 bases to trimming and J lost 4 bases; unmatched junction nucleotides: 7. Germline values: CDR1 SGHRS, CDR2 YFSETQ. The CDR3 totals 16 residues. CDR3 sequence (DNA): TGCGCCAGCAGCCTAAGGGACAGGGGTGGCACCGGGGAGCTGTTTTTT. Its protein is CASSLRDRGGTGELFF.

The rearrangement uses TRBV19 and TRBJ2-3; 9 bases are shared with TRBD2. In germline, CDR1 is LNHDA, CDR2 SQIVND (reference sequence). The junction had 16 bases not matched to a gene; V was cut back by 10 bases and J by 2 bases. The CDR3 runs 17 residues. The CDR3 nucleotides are TGTGCCACTTCTAGCGGGGCAAGTGAAGAGGTCACAGATACGCAGTATTTT. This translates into CATSSGASEEVTDTQYF.

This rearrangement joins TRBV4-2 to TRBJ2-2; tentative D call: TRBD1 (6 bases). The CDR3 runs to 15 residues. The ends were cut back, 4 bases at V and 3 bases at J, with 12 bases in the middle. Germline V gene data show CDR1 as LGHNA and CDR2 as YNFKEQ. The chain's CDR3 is CASSPRQVDTGELFF. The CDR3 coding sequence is TGTGCCAGCAGCCCACGACAGGTCGACACCGGGGAGCTGTTTTTT.

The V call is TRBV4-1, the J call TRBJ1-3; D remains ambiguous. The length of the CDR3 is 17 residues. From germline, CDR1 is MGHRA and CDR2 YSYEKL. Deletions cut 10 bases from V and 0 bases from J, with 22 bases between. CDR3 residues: CANTETQTQHSGNTIYF. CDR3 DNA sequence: TGCGCCAACACCGAGACACAGACGCAACACTCTGGAAACACCATATATTTT.

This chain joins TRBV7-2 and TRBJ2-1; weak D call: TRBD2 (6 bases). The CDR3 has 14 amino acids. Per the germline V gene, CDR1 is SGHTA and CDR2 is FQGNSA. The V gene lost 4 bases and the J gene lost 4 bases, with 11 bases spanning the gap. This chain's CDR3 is CASSWLANYNEQFF. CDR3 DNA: TGTGCCAGCAGCTGGCTAGCGAATTACAATGAGCAGTTCTTC.

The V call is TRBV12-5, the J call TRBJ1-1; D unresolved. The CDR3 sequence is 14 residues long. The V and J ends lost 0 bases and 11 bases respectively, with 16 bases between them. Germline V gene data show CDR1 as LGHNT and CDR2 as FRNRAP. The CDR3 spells CASGLVVGSRGAFF. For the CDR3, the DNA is TGTGCTAGTGGTTTGGTAGTAGGCAGTCGCGGGGCTTTCTTT.

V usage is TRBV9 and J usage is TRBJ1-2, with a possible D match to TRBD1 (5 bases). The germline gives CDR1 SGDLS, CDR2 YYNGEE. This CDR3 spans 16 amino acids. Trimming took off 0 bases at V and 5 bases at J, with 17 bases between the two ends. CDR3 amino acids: CASSVEGTPAYYGYTF. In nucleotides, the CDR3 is TGTGCCAGCAGCGTAGAGGGGACTCCGGCCTATTATGGCTACACCTTC.

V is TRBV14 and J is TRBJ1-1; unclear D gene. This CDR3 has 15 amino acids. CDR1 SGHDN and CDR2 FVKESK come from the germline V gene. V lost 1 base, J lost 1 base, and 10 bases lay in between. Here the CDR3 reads CASSQVHGWNTEAFF. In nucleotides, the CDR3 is TGTGCCAGCAGCCAAGTACACGGATGGAACACTGAAGCTTTCTTT.

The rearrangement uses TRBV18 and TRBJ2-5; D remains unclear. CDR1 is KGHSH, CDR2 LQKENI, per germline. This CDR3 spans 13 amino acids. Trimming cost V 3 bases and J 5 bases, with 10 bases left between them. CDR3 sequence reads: CASSPFSEETQYF. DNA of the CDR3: TGTGCCAGCTCACCGTTTTCTGAGGAGACCCAGTACTTC.

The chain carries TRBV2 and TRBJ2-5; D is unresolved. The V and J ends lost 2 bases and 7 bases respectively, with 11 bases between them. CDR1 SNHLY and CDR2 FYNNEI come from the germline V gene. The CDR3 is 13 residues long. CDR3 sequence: CASSEKERGTQYF. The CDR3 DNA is TGTGCCAGCAGTGAAAAGGAGCGCGGGACCCAGTACTTC.

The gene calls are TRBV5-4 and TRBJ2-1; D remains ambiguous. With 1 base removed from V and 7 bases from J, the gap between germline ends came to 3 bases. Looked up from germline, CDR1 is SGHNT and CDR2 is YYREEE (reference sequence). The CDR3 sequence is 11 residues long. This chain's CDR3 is CASSLWNEQFF. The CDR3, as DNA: TGTGCCAGCAGCTTGTGGAATGAGCAGTTCTTC.

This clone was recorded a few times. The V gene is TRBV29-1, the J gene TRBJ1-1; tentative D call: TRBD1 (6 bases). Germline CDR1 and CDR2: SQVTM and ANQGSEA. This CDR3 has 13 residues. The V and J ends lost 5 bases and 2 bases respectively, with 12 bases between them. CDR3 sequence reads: CSVSQTGNTEAFF. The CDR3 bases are TGCAGCGTTTCCCAGACAGGAAACACTGAAGCTTTCTTT. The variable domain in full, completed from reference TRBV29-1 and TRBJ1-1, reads SAVISQKPSRDICQRGTSLTIQCQVDSQVTMMFWYRQQPGQSLTLIATANQGSEATYESGFVIDKFPISRPNLTFSTLTVSNMSPEDSSIYLCSVSQTGNTEAFFGQGTRLTVV.

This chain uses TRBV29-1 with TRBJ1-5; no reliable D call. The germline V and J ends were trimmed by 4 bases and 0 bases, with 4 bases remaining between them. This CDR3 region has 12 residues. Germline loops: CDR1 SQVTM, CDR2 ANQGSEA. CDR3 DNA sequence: TGCAGCGTTGGGGGTAGCAATCAGCCCCAGCATTTT. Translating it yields CSVGGSNQPQHF.

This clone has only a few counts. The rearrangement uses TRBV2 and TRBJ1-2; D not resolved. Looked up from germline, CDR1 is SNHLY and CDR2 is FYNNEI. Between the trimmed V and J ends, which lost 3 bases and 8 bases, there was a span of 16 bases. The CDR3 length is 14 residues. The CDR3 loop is CASSDRGLASGYTF. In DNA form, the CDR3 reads TGTGCCAGCAGTGATCGAGGGTTGGCGAGCGGCTACACCTTC.

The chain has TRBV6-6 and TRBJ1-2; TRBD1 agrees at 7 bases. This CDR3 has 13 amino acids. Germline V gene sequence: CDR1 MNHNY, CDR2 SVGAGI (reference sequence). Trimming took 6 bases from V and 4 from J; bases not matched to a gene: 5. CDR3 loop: CASRKQGRYGYTF. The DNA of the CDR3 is TGTGCCAGCAGAAAACAGGGGCGCTATGGCTACACCTTC.

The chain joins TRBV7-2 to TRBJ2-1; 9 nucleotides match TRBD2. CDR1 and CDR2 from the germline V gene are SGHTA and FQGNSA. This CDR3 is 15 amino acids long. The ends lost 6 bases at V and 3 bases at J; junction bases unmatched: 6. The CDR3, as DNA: TGTGCCAGCAGTCTCAGCGGGGGGCACTACAATGAGCAGTTCTTC. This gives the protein CASSLSGGHYNEQFF.

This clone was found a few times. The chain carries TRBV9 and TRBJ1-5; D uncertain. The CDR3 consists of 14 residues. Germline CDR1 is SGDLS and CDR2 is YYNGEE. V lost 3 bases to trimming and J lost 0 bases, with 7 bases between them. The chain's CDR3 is CASSEGYSNQPQHF. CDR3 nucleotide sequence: TGTGCCAGCAGCGAGGGCTATAGCAATCAGCCCCAGCATTTT.

The CDR3 DNA follows: TGCGCCAGCAGCTTGGAGGCAGGGGGCAACTATGGCTACACCTTC. It encodes CASSLEAGGNYGYTF. The chain couples TRBV5-1 to TRBJ1-2; 8 bases fit TRBD1. CDR1 SGHRS and CDR2 YFSETQ come from the germline V gene. This CDR3 is 15 amino acids long. With 0 bases clipped from V and 2 bases from J, the junction kept 3 bases outside the gene matches.

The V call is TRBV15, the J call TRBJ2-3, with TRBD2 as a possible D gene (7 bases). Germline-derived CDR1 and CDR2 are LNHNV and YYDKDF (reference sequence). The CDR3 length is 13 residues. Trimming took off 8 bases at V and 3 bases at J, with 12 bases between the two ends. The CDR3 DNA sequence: TGTGCCACCTCGGGGGGCGGGACAGATACGCAGTATTTT. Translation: CATSGGGTDTQYF.